The 21 T cell receptor beta chains below all came from one sample that was sequenced in a study of blood T cell repertoires in COVID-19. The table came from immunoSEQ multiplex PCR; TCRdb's copy has only in-frame clones and leaves some out. This table holds a few hundred thousand clones, less than 90% found once. The specimen was peripheral blood. The receptors shown here come from a man aged 25-45 years with active or convalescent COVID-19.

This clone was recorded only once. This chain uses TRBV4-2 with TRBJ2-3; D is undetermined. Germline assignment: CDR1 LGHNA and CDR2 YNFKEQ. V lost 4 bases to trimming and J lost 6 bases, with 8 bases between them. CDR3 size: 12 residues. The CDR3 loop is CASSPPTDTQYF. The CDR3 region has the DNA TGTGCCAGCAGCCCCCCTACGGATACGCAGTATTTT.

The chain combines TRBV27 with TRBJ2-5; 7 nucleotides align to TRBD1. The junction had 3 bases not matched to a gene; V was cut back by 6 bases and J by 2 bases. This CDR3 has 13 amino acids. CDR1 is MNHEY and CDR2 is SMNVEV in the germline V gene (reference sequence). The CDR3 loop is CASRKQGQETQYF. The CDR3 DNA follows: TGTGCCAGCAGGAAACAGGGGCAAGAGACCCAGTACTTC.

The V call is TRBV7-2, the J call TRBJ1-5, with D possibly being TRBD1 (5 bases). V was pared by 5 bases and J by 3 bases, with 11 bases between. The germline V gene has CDR1 SGHTA and CDR2 FQGNSA. This CDR3 has 14 amino acids. Here the CDR3 DNA reads TGTGCCAGCAGCCCTCGGGGGACCAATCAGCCCCAGCATTTT. Translation gives CASSPRGTNQPQHF.

The V call is TRBV10-1, the J call TRBJ2-3; maybe TRBD2 (5 bases). Per the germline V gene, CDR1 is WNHNN and CDR2 is SYGVQD (reference sequence). This CDR3 comprises 17 residues. V was clipped by 3 bases and J by 0 bases, with 16 bases between them. The CDR3 is CASSDRTGSFSTDTQYF. In DNA, the CDR3 is TGCGCCAGCAGTGATCGGACTGGCAGTTTCAGCACAGATACGCAGTATTTT.

This chain connects TRBV7-9 to TRBJ1-2, with D possibly matching TRBD1 (6 bases). Germline V gene sequence: CDR1 SEHNR, CDR2 FQNEAQ (reference sequence). Trimming stripped 7 bases from V and 4 bases from J, with 16 bases between. The CDR3 totals 14 residues. The CDR3 reads CASTKGQNLYGYTF. CDR3 sequence (DNA): TGTGCCAGCACCAAAGGACAGAACCTCTATGGCTACACCTTC.

The chain recombines TRBV7-2 with TRBJ1-6; the D gene is possibly TRBD1 (6 bases). V dropped 0 bases and J dropped 7 bases, with 10 bases sitting between them. CDR3 length: 15 amino acids. The germline V gene has CDR1 SGHTA and CDR2 FQGNSA. This CDR3 is CASSLAQGTNSPLHF. CDR3 in DNA: TGTGCCAGCAGCTTAGCTCAGGGGACGAATTCACCCCTCCACTTT.

The rearrangement joins TRBV11-2 to TRBJ2-1; the match to TRBD2 covers 11 bases. The junction had 5 bases not matched to a gene; V was cut back by 5 bases and J by 5 bases. The V gene's germline CDR1 is SGHAT and CDR2 FQNNGV. The CDR3 runs to 15 residues. CDR3 residues: CASSHSGRANNEQFF. The CDR3 DNA follows: TGTGCCAGCAGCCATAGCGGGAGGGCCAACAATGAGCAGTTCTTC.

This rearrangement joins TRBV19 to TRBJ2-2, with a weak D call TRBD1 (5 bases). The germline V gene encodes CDR1 LNHDA and CDR2 SQIVND (reference sequence). Trimming took 5 bases from V and 6 from J, leaving 10 bases between them. The CDR3 totals 13 residues. CDR3 in DNA: TGTGCCAGTAGTCCCAGGGCGCCCGGGGAGCTGTTTTTT. It is translated as CASSPRAPGELFF.

The genes are TRBV19 and TRBJ2-1; 8 nucleotides line up with TRBD2. The trim removed 5 bases at V and 3 bases at J, leaving 9 bases unmatched. Per germline, CDR1 LNHDA and CDR2 SQIVND (reference sequence). This CDR3 contains 16 residues. The CDR3 loop reads CASSATGTRDYNEQFF. The CDR3 coding sequence is TGTGCCAGTAGTGCTACCGGGACTAGGGACTACAATGAGCAGTTCTTC.

The chain recombines TRBV21-1 with TRBJ1-5. TRBV21-1 is classified as a pseudogene. CDR3 length equals 15 residues. CDR3 DNA sequence: TGTGCCAGCAGCAAAGCGCTACTGAACAATCAGCCCCAGCATTTT. Encoded protein: CASSKALLNNQPQHF.

The CDR3 sequence is CAWKQGSSREQYF. CDR3 in DNA: TGTGCCTGGAAGCAGGGAAGCTCTAGGGAGCAGTACTTC. J is TRBJ2-7 and V is TRBV30; D perhaps matches TRBD1 (5 bases). V lost 4 bases and J 7 bases, leaving 17 bases between the germline ends. Germline V gene lookup returns CDR1 GTSNPN and CDR2 SVGIG (reference sequence). The CDR3 covers 13 residues.

V usage is TRBV7-2 and J usage is TRBJ2-7; 7 bases are shared with TRBD2. Germline V lookup: CDR1 SGHTA, CDR2 FQGNSA. This CDR3 comprises 14 residues. Trimming at V came to 5 bases and at J to 3 bases, leaving 7 bases not matched to a gene. The CDR3 coding sequence is TGTGCCAGCAGCCCTAGCCGGGACTACTACGAGCAGTACTTC. Amino acids: CASSPSRDYYEQYF.

The rearrangement joins TRBV5-1 to TRBJ2-3; D is possibly TRBD1 (7 bases). Germline CDR1 SGHRS, CDR2 YFSETQ. V gave up 7 bases and J gave up 0 bases, with 18 bases separating them. CDR3 length equals 16 residues. DNA for the CDR3: TGCGCCAGCTTACCAGGGGGGACGACTAGCACAGATACGCAGTATTTT. It specifies CASLPGGTTSTDTQYF.

The rearrangement joins TRBV3-1 (or the pseudogene TRBV3-2) to TRBJ1-4, with a tentative D call TRBD1 (5 bases). CDR3 size: 15 residues. Germline values: CDR1 LGHDT, CDR2 YNNKEL (reference sequence). Deletions cut 0 bases from V and 7 bases from J, with 12 bases between. The CDR3 is CASSQDWGDGEKLFF. DNA for the CDR3: TGTGCCAGCAGCCAAGATTGGGGGGACGGTGAAAAACTGTTTTTT.

The rearrangement joins TRBV5-1 to TRBJ2-3; 13 bases match TRBD2. Germline V gene sequence: CDR1 SGHRS, CDR2 YFSETQ. The CDR3 runs 14 residues. The junction had 0 bases not matched to a gene; V was cut back by 7 bases and J by 1 base. The DNA for the CDR3 is TGCGCCAGCGGGACTAGCGGGGGCACAGATACGCAGTATTTT. Amino acid sequence: CASGTSGGTDTQYF.

V usage is TRBV27 and J usage is TRBJ1-2; 10 bases line up with TRBD1. The CDR3 sequence is 15 residues long. The junction had 11 bases not matched to a gene; V was cut back by 6 bases and J by 7 bases. Per the germline V gene, CDR1 is MNHEY and CDR2 is SMNVEV (reference sequence). The CDR3 is CASSSKGQGRIGYTF. For the CDR3, the DNA is TGTGCCAGCAGCTCCAAGGGACAGGGGAGAATTGGCTACACCTTC.

The chain couples TRBV9 to TRBJ1-3; 12 bases match TRBD1. The CDR3 has 16 residues. Per germline, CDR1 SGDLS and CDR2 YYNGEE. Germline trimming cut 1 base from V and 5 bases from J; bases unmatched to any gene: 4. The CDR3 spells CASSVWDRGPRNTIYF. The CDR3 DNA follows: TGTGCCAGCAGCGTATGGGACAGGGGGCCCCGAAACACCATATATTTT.

The V gene is TRBV5-1, the J gene TRBJ2-3; the match to TRBD2 covers 13 bases. Germline V gene data show CDR1 as SGHRS and CDR2 as YFSETQ. J lost 5 bases, V lost 1 base, and 4 bases had no gene match. This CDR3 region has 16 residues. CDR3 sequence (DNA): TGCGCCAGCAGCTTGTCCGGGACTAGCGGGATAGATACGCAGTATTTT. Its protein product is CASSLSGTSGIDTQYF. Based on the CDR3 plus reference TRBV5-1 and TRBJ2-3, the full variable domain is KAGVTQTPRYLIKTRGQQVTLSCSPISGHRSVSWYQQTPGQGLQFLFEYFSETQRNKGNFPGRFSGRQFSNSRSEMNVSTLELGDSALYLCASSLSGTSGIDTQYFGPGTRLTVL.

This chain joins TRBV18 and TRBJ1-1; D unresolved. The CDR3 consists of 14 residues. Germline CDR1 KGHSH, CDR2 LQKENI. The germline V and J ends were trimmed by 3 bases and 8 bases, with 16 bases remaining between them. The CDR3 protein is CASSPNGAGGEAFF. The CDR3 bases are TGTGCCAGCTCACCGAATGGCGCAGGAGGGGAAGCTTTCTTT.

The rearrangement uses TRBV28 and TRBJ1-2; a weak D match, TRBD1 (5 bases). The ends were cut back, 6 bases at V and 0 bases at J, with 14 bases in the middle. The CDR3 runs to 15 residues. Germline V gene lookup returns CDR1 MDHEN and CDR2 SYDVKM. This chain's CDR3 is CASSWTSRANYGYTF. The CDR3, as DNA: TGTGCCAGCAGCTGGACATCTAGAGCTAACTATGGCTACACCTTC.

The CDR3 DNA reads as TGTGCCTGGACAGAAGGGGTAAATTCACCCCTCCACTTT. Protein: CAWTEGVNSPLHF. The chain carries TRBV30 and TRBJ1-6; D is possibly TRBD1 (5 bases). The CDR3 totals 13 residues. Looked up from germline, CDR1 is GTSNPN and CDR2 is SVGIG (reference sequence). Trimming pared 4 bases from V and 7 bases from J, leaving 11 bases between.